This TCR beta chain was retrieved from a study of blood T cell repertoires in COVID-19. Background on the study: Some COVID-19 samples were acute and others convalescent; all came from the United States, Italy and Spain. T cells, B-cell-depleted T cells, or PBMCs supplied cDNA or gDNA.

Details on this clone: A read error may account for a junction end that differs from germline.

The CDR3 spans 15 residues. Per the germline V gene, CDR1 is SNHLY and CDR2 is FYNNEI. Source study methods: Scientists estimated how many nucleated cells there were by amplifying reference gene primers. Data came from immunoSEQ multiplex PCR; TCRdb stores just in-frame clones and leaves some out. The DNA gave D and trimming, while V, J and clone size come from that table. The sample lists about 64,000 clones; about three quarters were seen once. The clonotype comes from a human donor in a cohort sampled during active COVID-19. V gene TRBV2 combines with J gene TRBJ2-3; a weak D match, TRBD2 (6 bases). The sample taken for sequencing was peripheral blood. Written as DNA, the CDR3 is TGTGCCAGCAGGGAAGGACTGGACTACACAGATACGCAGTATTTT. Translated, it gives CASREGLDYTDTQYF.